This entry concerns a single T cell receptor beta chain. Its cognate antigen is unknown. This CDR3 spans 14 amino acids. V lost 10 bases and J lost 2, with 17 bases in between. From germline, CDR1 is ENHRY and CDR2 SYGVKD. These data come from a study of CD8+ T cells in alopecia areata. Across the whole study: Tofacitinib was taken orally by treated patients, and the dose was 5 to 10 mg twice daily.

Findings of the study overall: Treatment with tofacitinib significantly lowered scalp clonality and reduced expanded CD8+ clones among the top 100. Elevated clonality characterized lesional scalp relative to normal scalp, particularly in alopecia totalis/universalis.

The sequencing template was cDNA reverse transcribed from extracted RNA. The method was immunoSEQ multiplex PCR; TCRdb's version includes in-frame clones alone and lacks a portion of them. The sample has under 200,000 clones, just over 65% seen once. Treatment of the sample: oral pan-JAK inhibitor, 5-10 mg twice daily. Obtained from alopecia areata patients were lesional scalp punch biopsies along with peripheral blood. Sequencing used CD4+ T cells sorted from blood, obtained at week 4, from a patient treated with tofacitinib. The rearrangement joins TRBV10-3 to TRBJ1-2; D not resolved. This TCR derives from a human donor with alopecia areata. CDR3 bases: TGTGCCACCCGCGAGGAGAGAAGGAACTATGGCTACACCTTC. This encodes CATREERRNYGYTF.